Listed below are T cell receptor beta chains from one sample, sequenced in a study of blood T cell repertoires in COVID-19. The repertoire was sequenced with immunoSEQ multiplex PCR; TCRdb's copy has only in-frame clones and lacks some. Here the sample spans tens of thousands of clones, nearly 90% being singletons. The sequencing input was peripheral blood. These receptors were obtained from a man aged 55 to 70 with COVID-19, enrolled during active disease. Each CDR3 is given with its conserved first and last residue. Fields, in order: clone size, J gene, V gene, D gene, CDR3 DNA, CDR3 protein. The D gene is left open where the match is weak. The size field is filled for only some rows; it gives once, few, many or a size class.

clone_size: .; j_call: TRBJ1-4; v_call: TRBV19; d_call: .; cdr3_nt: TGTGCCAGTAGTATAGCGGGTCGGTCTTCTAATGAAAAACTGTTTTTT; cdr3_aa: CASSIAGRSSNEKLFF
clone_size: .; j_call: TRBJ2-2; v_call: TRBV5-5; d_call: .; cdr3_nt: TGTGCCAGCAGCGCTCACCTCAGGGCCGACACCGGGGAGCTGTTTTTT; cdr3_aa: CASSAHLRADTGELFF
clone_size: .; j_call: TRBJ2-7; v_call: TRBV6-2/TRBV6-3; d_call: TRBD1; cdr3_nt: TGTGCCAGCAGTCCAGGACAGGCCCCCTACGAGCAGTACTTC; cdr3_aa: CASSPGQAPYEQYF
clone_size: .; j_call: TRBJ1-1; v_call: TRBV11-3; d_call: .; cdr3_nt: TGTGCCAGCAGCTTAATGGCGGGGTCCACTGAAGCTTTCTTT; cdr3_aa: CASSLMAGSTEAFF
clone_size: .; j_call: TRBJ2-3; v_call: TRBV15; d_call: .; cdr3_nt: TGTGCCACCAGCAGAGAAGACGGCCGATTAGCGACAGATACGCAGTATTTT; cdr3_aa: CATSREDGRLATDTQYF
clone_size: once; j_call: TRBJ1-3; v_call: TRBV30; d_call: TRBD1; cdr3_nt: TGTGCCTGGAGCCGGACAGGGGTTGCGATTAGAGAAGACTCTGGAAACACCATATATTTT; cdr3_aa: CAWSRTGVAIREDSGNTIYF
clone_size: .; j_call: TRBJ2-7; v_call: TRBV5-1; d_call: TRBD2; cdr3_nt: TGCGCCAGCAGCTTGGCCGATAGCGGGAGGGACGAGCAGTACTTC; cdr3_aa: CASSLADSGRDEQYF
clone_size: .; j_call: TRBJ2-1; v_call: TRBV27; d_call: .; cdr3_nt: TGTGCCAGCAGTTTAGGGGAGCACAATGAGCAGTTCTTC; cdr3_aa: CASSLGEHNEQFF
clone_size: .; j_call: TRBJ1-4; v_call: TRBV4-3; d_call: TRBD1; cdr3_nt: TGCGCCAGCAGCCAAGACCTGACAGGGGTGGAAAAACTGTTTTTT; cdr3_aa: CASSQDLTGVEKLFF
clone_size: once; j_call: TRBJ2-1; v_call: TRBV19; d_call: TRBD2; cdr3_nt: TGTGCCAGTAGTATTTCGGGAGGGCCCTCCTACAATGAGCAGTTCTTC; cdr3_aa: CASSISGGPSYNEQFF
clone_size: .; j_call: TRBJ2-5; v_call: TRBV19; d_call: .; cdr3_nt: TGTGCCAGTAGCCGAGGGTTAGAAGAGACCCAGTACTTC; cdr3_aa: CASSRGLEETQYF
clone_size: .; j_call: TRBJ1-2; v_call: TRBV2; d_call: .; cdr3_nt: TGTGCCGGGGAGACGGGAGCTAACTATGGCTACACCTTC; cdr3_aa: CAGETGANYGYTF
clone_size: once; j_call: TRBJ2-7; v_call: TRBV5-1; d_call: TRBD1; cdr3_nt: TGCGCCAGCAGCTTGTCAGGGGGCCAGCAGTACTTC; cdr3_aa: CASSLSGGQQYF
clone_size: once; j_call: TRBJ2-3; v_call: TRBV6-6; d_call: TRBD2; cdr3_nt: TGTGCCAGCAGTTACCTAGCGGGAGCTTCAGATACGCAGTATTTT; cdr3_aa: CASSYLAGASDTQYF
clone_size: .; j_call: TRBJ2-7; v_call: TRBV30; d_call: TRBD1; cdr3_nt: TGTGCCTGGAGTGCACTTCGACAGGGGACTTCCTACGAGCAGTACTTC; cdr3_aa: CAWSALRQGTSYEQYF
clone_size: .; j_call: TRBJ2-1; v_call: TRBV3-1/TRBV3-2; d_call: TRBD1; cdr3_nt: TGTGCCAGCAGCCCCCGGGACAGGGGTTTCATTTTCGATGAGCAGTTCTTC; cdr3_aa: CASSPRDRGFIFDEQFF
clone_size: .; j_call: TRBJ2-1; v_call: TRBV2; d_call: .; cdr3_nt: TGTGCCAGCCAACCGAGGGCTAGCGCGAATGAGCAGTTCTTC; cdr3_aa: CASQPRASANEQFF
clone_size: .; j_call: TRBJ1-2; v_call: TRBV30; d_call: .; cdr3_nt: TGTGCCTGGAGTCACGGAGCCTATGGCTACACCTTC; cdr3_aa: CAWSHGAYGYTF
clone_size: few; j_call: TRBJ1-1; v_call: TRBV24-1; d_call: .; cdr3_nt: TGTGCCACCAGTTTAAAAGCTTTCTTT; cdr3_aa: CATSLKAFF
clone_size: .; j_call: TRBJ1-1; v_call: TRBV10-2; d_call: .; cdr3_nt: TGCGCCAGCAGAGACAGGATGAACACTGAAGCTTTCTTT; cdr3_aa: CASRDRMNTEAFF
clone_size: .; j_call: TRBJ2-7; v_call: TRBV15; d_call: TRBD2; cdr3_nt: TGTGCCACCAAAGAGCGGGGGGCCTACGAGCAGTACTTC; cdr3_aa: CATKERGAYEQYF
clone_size: .; j_call: TRBJ2-3; v_call: TRBV28; d_call: .; cdr3_nt: TGTGCCAGCGGCAACAGGGTTTTAAGCACAGATACGCAGTATTTT; cdr3_aa: CASGNRVLSTDTQYF
clone_size: .; j_call: TRBJ2-2; v_call: TRBV9; d_call: TRBD2; cdr3_nt: TGTGCCAGCAGCCCCAGCGGGAGGTTAACCGGGGAGCTGTTTTTT; cdr3_aa: CASSPSGRLTGELFF
clone_size: .; j_call: TRBJ2-7; v_call: TRBV28; d_call: TRBD2; cdr3_nt: TGTGCCAGCAGTTTAGCGGGAGCCCGTGACGAGCAGTACTTC; cdr3_aa: CASSLAGARDEQYF
clone_size: once; j_call: TRBJ1-2; v_call: TRBV6-6; d_call: .; cdr3_nt: TGTGCCAGCATGGACAGTAACTATGGCTACACCTTC; cdr3_aa: CASMDSNYGYTF
clone_size: .; j_call: TRBJ1-4; v_call: TRBV5-1; d_call: .; cdr3_nt: TGCGCCAGCAGCTTGACCTCTGGAGGGAATGAAAAACTGTTTTTT; cdr3_aa: CASSLTSGGNEKLFF
clone_size: .; j_call: TRBJ2-7; v_call: TRBV28; d_call: .; cdr3_nt: TGTGCCAGCAGGGAAGGTGGCAGGATGGGCGAGCAGTACTTC; cdr3_aa: CASREGGRMGEQYF
clone_size: once; j_call: TRBJ2-3; v_call: TRBV29-1; d_call: TRBD2; cdr3_nt: TGCAGCGGCGGGGGAAAGCGGGACGGTACAGATACGCAGTATTTT; cdr3_aa: CSGGGKRDGTDTQYF